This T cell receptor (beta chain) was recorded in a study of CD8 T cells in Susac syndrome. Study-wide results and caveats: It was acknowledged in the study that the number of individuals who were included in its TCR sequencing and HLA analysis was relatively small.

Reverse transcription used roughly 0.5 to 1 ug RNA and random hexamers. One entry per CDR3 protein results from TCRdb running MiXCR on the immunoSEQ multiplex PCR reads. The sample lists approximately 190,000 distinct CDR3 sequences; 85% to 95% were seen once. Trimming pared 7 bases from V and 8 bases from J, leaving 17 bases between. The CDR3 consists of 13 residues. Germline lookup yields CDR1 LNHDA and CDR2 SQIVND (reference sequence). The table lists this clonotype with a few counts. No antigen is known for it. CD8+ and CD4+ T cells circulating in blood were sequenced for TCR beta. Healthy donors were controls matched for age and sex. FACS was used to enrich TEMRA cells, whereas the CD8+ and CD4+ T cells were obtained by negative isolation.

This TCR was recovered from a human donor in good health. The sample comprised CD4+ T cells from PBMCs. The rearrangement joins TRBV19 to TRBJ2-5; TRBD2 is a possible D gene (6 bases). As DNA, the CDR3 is TGTGCCAGTACCACCGGGACTGCCCAAACCCAGTACTTC. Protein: CASTTGTAQTQYF.